This entry lists 8 T cell receptor beta chains sequenced from one sample in a study of metastatic and nonmetastatic thyroid tumors. All patients were treatment-naive before thyroid surgery. TCRdb used MiXCR to call clones anew from the PCR reads. The sample includes roughly 34,000 clones, around 31% seen only once; the top ten take about 16%. The specimen sequenced was tumor tissue. The source of these receptors is a female donor with papillary thyroid cancer or a benign thyroid nodule (not recorded which). Some clones in this sample may be carry-over from other donors' samples.

The chain recombines TRBV6-5 with TRBJ1-2; D not certain. Germline V gene data show CDR1 as MNHEY and CDR2 as SVGAGI. The CDR3 loop spans 15 amino acids. V was pared by 2 bases and J by 6 bases, with 16 bases between. The CDR3 reads CASSYDPPFSNGYTF. The CDR3 DNA follows: TGTGCCAGCAGTTACGATCCCCCTTTTAGTAATGGCTACACCTTC.

The V and J genes are TRBV5-1 and TRBJ2-7; D remains ambiguous. The CDR3 contains 11 residues. Germline loops: CDR1 SGHRS, CDR2 YFSETQ. Between the trimmed V and J ends, which lost 4 bases and 4 bases, there was a span of 6 bases. The CDR3 is CASSPGYEQYF. DNA of the CDR3: TGCGCCAGCAGCCCGGGTTACGAGCAGTACTTC.

This clone came up a few times. J is TRBJ2-7 and V is TRBV6-1; no firm D call. Germline loops: CDR1 MNHNS, CDR2 SASEGT. The V gene lost 6 bases and the J gene lost 6 bases, with 9 bases spanning the gap. The CDR3 runs to 11 residues. Here the CDR3 DNA reads TGTGCCAGCAGACGTGGCGGCGAGCAGTACTTC. This translates into CASRRGGEQYF.

V and J are TRBV6-1 and TRBJ2-1, with 8 bases matching TRBD2. Germline-derived CDR1 and CDR2 are MNHNS and SASEGT. J lost 5 bases, V lost 6 bases, and 6 bases had no gene match. The CDR3 runs to 14 residues. CDR3 sequence reads: CASSKPGGHNEQFF. The CDR3 DNA sequence: TGTGCCAGCAGCAAGCCGGGGGGGCACAATGAGCAGTTCTTC.

This clone was picked up many times. This chain connects TRBV27 to TRBJ2-1; D may be TRBD2 (5 bases). The V gene lost 2 bases and the J gene lost 0 bases, with 17 bases spanning the gap. Germline CDR1 is MNHEY and CDR2 is SMNVEV (reference sequence). The CDR3 is 18 amino acids. This CDR3 reads CASSLHRLEVSSYNEQFF. DNA for the CDR3: TGTGCCAGCAGTTTACATCGACTGGAGGTGAGCTCCTACAATGAGCAGTTCTTC.

This clone was detected only a few times. CDR3: CSVGRQGAYNEQFF. The CDR3 nucleotides are TGCAGCGTTGGTCGACAGGGGGCCTACAATGAGCAGTTCTTC. The V call is TRBV29-1, the J call TRBJ2-1, with 9 nucleotides matching TRBD1. Germline trimming cut 4 bases from V and 2 bases from J; bases unmatched to any gene: 3. Per the germline V gene, CDR1 is SQVTM and CDR2 is ANQGSEA. The CDR3 spans 14 residues.

The rearrangement uses TRBV25-1 and TRBJ2-1; the match to TRBD2 covers 8 bases. This CDR3 is built from 17 residues. CDR1 and CDR2 from the germline V gene are MGHDK and SYGVNS. The J segment lost 8 bases and the V segment lost 5 bases, leaving 17 bases of the junction unmatched. The CDR3 DNA reads TGTGCCAGCAGTAGGCTAGCGGGTCGGTTGGTACAATATGAGCAGTTCTTC. Its protein product is CASSRLAGRLVQYEQFF. Full variable domain (missing parts from reference TRBV25-1 and TRBJ2-1): EADIYQTPRYLVIGTGKKITLECSQTMGHDKMYWYQQDPGMELHLIHYSYGVNSTEKGDLSSESTVSRIRTEHFPLTLESARPSHTSQYLCASSRLAGRLVQYEQFFGPGTRLTVL.

This clone has a handful of counts. This chain links TRBV6-1 with TRBJ1-6; D remains unclear. V lost 3 bases, J lost 7 bases, and 13 bases lay in between. Germline V gene sequence: CDR1 MNHNS, CDR2 SASEGT. CDR3 size: 15 residues. The CDR3 region has the DNA TGTGCCAGCAGTGACGACACGAGACGGAATTCACCCCTCCACTTT. This gives the protein CASSDDTRRNSPLHF.